This paragraph reports one T cell receptor (beta chain). The data belong to a study of blood T cell repertoires in COVID-19. TCRdb keeps only in-frame clones here, not all; method: immunoSEQ multiplex PCR. The profile shows 57,000 or so clones, roughly 90% of them singletons. Trimming stripped 7 bases from V and 2 bases from J, with 14 bases between. The CDR3 has 15 residues. CDR1 and CDR2 from the germline V gene are SGHTA and FQGTGA. Input material: peripheral blood. This chain joins TRBV7-3 and TRBJ2-2, with a possible D match to TRBD1 (5 bases). The clonotype originates from a woman in her forties or fifties with active or convalescent COVID-19. CDR3 sequence: CASTLGPQNTGELFF. The CDR3 coding sequence is TGTGCCAGCACCCTGGGGCCGCAAAACACCGGGGAGCTGTTTTTT.